Below are 27 T cell receptor beta chains sequenced from a single sample in a study of radiation and T cells in renal cell carcinoma. This sample's treatment: treatment-naive control, cytoreductive nephrectomy. Sequencing used immunoSEQ multiplex PCR; TCRdb keeps in-frame clones, though not all of them. In the table there are about 24,000 clones, 58% of which are singletons. The source was tumor tissue, collected from a patient whose treatment was nephrectomy without radiotherapy. The receptors derive from a man aged 40-49 years with renal cell carcinoma.

By share, this clone counts as medium-sized. This chain connects TRBV7-2 to TRBJ1-6; the D is unclear. The germline V gene encodes CDR1 SGHTA and CDR2 FQGNSA. The CDR3 contains 13 residues. With 4 bases removed from V and 13 bases from J, the gap between germline ends came to 14 bases. As DNA, the CDR3 is TGTGCCAGCAGCTCCGAGGACGGTCAGCCCCTCCACTTT. Translation: CASSSEDGQPLHF.

This sequence joins TRBV7-9 and TRBJ2-7; the match to TRBD1 covers 8 bases. Per the germline V gene, CDR1 is SEHNR and CDR2 is FQNEAQ (reference sequence). The V gene end was trimmed by 1 base and the J gene end by 3 bases; junction bases not matched to a gene: 2. This CDR3 contains 14 residues. The CDR3 coding sequence is TGTGCCAGCAGCTTAGGGACAGGGAACTACGAGCAGTACTTC. Protein: CASSLGTGNYEQYF.

In its sample, this clone ranks as medium-sized. The J gene is TRBJ1-5, the V gene TRBV5-5; maybe TRBD1 (6 bases). This CDR3 contains 14 residues. Germline V gene sequence: CDR1 SGHKS, CDR2 YYEKEE (reference sequence). The V end lost 2 bases, the J end lost 8 bases, and 14 bases lay between the germline ends. The CDR3, as DNA: TGTGCCAGCAGCTTACAGGGATTAGGCAAGCCCCAGCATTTT. Translation: CASSLQGLGKPQHF.

This clone is termed medium-sized. The rearrangement joins TRBV18 to TRBJ2-5; 8 bases are a match to TRBD1. Germline V CDR1 and CDR2: KGHSH, LQKENI. The CDR3 loop spans 14 amino acids. After removal of 7 bases from V and 5 bases from J, the junction contained 9 bases not matched to a gene. CDR3: CASFPQGASETQYF. The CDR3 nucleotides are TGTGCCAGCTTCCCCCAGGGGGCATCGGAGACCCAGTACTTC.

CDR3 in amino acids: CASTQQRPDTDTQYF. The CDR3 nucleotides read TGTGCCAGCACCCAACAGAGACCCGACACAGATACGCAGTATTTT. The rearrangement links TRBV7-2 to TRBJ2-3; D remains unclear. Deletions cut 7 bases from V and 2 bases from J, with 16 bases between. The CDR3 totals 15 residues. Looked up from germline, CDR1 is SGHTA and CDR2 is FQGNSA.

The chain has TRBV14 and TRBJ2-3; no definite D call. Germline V CDR1 and CDR2: SGHDN, FVKESK. Trimming removed 0 bases at V and 6 bases at J, with 4 bases between. The length of the CDR3 is 12 residues. The DNA for the CDR3 is TGTGCCAGCAGCCAAGATGGGGATACGCAGTATTTT. It specifies CASSQDGDTQYF.

The rearrangement uses TRBV4-1 and TRBJ1-6, with D possibly being TRBD1 (6 bases). The CDR3 sequence is 15 residues long. Germline-derived CDR1 and CDR2 are MGHRA and YSYEKL. Between the trimmed V and J ends, which lost 2 bases and 9 bases, there was a span of 14 bases. The DNA of the CDR3 is TGCGCCAGCAGCCAACAGGACAGTCTCGCTTCACCCCTCCACTTT. Its translation is CASSQQDSLASPLHF.

The V call is TRBV30, the J call TRBJ2-5, with 8 bases identical to TRBD1. Trimming at V came to 0 bases and at J to 4 bases, leaving 1 base not matched to a gene. Germline-derived CDR1 and CDR2 are GTSNPN and SVGIG (reference sequence). The CDR3 sequence is 13 residues long. The DNA of the CDR3 is TGTGCCTGGAGTGTACAGGGGGTAGAGACCCAGTACTTC. It encodes CAWSVQGVETQYF.

The J gene is TRBJ1-3, the V gene TRBV6-1; D gene ambiguous. The V end lost 6 bases, the J end lost 7 bases, and 10 bases lay between the germline ends. The CDR3 length is 12 residues. In germline, CDR1 is MNHNS, CDR2 SASEGT. CDR3 sequence (DNA): TGTGCCAGCAGCTCCGGGTGGAACACCATATATTTT. It yields the protein CASSSGWNTIYF.

This clone was seen repeatedly, ten times or more. The CDR3 here is CASSLTWDRGNQPQHF. The CDR3 bases are TGTGCCAGCAGTTTAACTTGGGACAGGGGGAATCAGCCCCAGCATTTT. The V gene is TRBV6-5, the J gene TRBJ1-5, with 11 nucleotides matching TRBD1. V dropped 4 bases and J dropped 4; count of bases not matched to a gene: 6. CDR3 length: 16 amino acids. Germline CDR1 and CDR2: MNHEY and SVGAGI.

V and J are TRBV5-6 and TRBJ1-2; no clear D. Trimming cost V 0 bases and J 4 bases, with 25 bases left between them. Germline V gene lookup returns CDR1 SGHDT and CDR2 YYEEEE. The CDR3 has 19 amino acids. DNA of the CDR3: TGTGCCAGCAGCTTGGTGGCGATGGGGAAGGGTCCCCCAATCTATGGCTACACCTTC. Protein product: CASSLVAMGKGPPIYGYTF. The variable domain in full, with the rest retrieved from reference TRBV5-6 and TRBJ1-2, is DAGVTQSPTHLIKTRGQQVTLRCSPKSGHDTVSWYQQALGQGPQFIFQYYEEEERQRGNFPDRFSGHQFPNYSSELNVNALLLGDSALYLCASSLVAMGKGPPIYGYTFGSGTRLTVV.

The CDR3 spells CASRSTPGNTIYF. The DNA for the CDR3 is TGCGCCAGCCGCTCAACCCCTGGAAACACCATATATTTT. The J gene is TRBJ1-3, the V gene TRBV10-2; no firm D call. Trimming took off 8 bases at V and 2 bases at J, with 10 bases between the two ends. The CDR3 consists of 13 residues. The germline CDR1 and CDR2 sequences are WSHSY and SAAADI.

This clone came up once. V gene TRBV11-3 combines with J gene TRBJ2-7; D call uncertain. This CDR3 region has 15 residues. Germline V gene data show CDR1 as SGHNT and CDR2 as YENEEA. Trimming left V 5 bases short and J 3 bases short, with 17 bases between. The CDR3, as DNA: TGTGCCAGCAGCCCAAGGACCGATGGGATCTACGAGCAGTACTTC. Residues: CASSPRTDGIYEQYF.

The V call is TRBV28, the J call TRBJ1-6; D gene ambiguous. The CDR3 extends over 12 amino acids. Germline CDR1 is MDHEN and CDR2 is SYDVKM. Trimming stripped 6 bases from V and 10 bases from J, with 10 bases between. The chain's CDR3 is CASSGGQSPLHF. The CDR3 nucleotides are TGTGCCAGCAGCGGAGGGCAATCACCCCTCCACTTT.

The rearrangement links TRBV6-1 to TRBJ1-6; D uncertain. This CDR3 has 15 amino acids. Between the trimmed V and J ends, which lost 2 bases and 6 bases, there was a span of 11 bases. From germline, CDR1 is MNHNS and CDR2 SASEGT. The CDR3 sequence: CASSERRVGNSPLHF. CDR3 sequence (DNA): TGTGCCAGCAGTGAACGGCGGGTCGGTAATTCACCCCTCCACTTT.

This clone was observed a few times. The gene calls are TRBV5-1 and TRBJ1-1; 8 bases fit TRBD1. Germline loops: CDR1 SGHRS, CDR2 YFSETQ. The J segment lost 8 bases and the V segment lost 1 base, leaving 4 bases of the junction unmatched. The CDR3 has 13 residues. CDR3 residues: CASSLQGAREAFF. CDR3 sequence (DNA): TGCGCCAGCAGCTTGCAGGGGGCGAGGGAAGCTTTCTTT.

The rearrangement links TRBV18 to TRBJ2-3; D remains unclear. The V end lost 3 bases, the J end lost 3 bases, and 7 bases lay between the germline ends. Germline V CDR1 and CDR2: KGHSH, LQKENI. The CDR3 length is 13 residues. CDR3 sequence (DNA): TGTGCCAGCTCACCCCCTTTGACAGATACGCAGTATTTT. It is translated as CASSPPLTDTQYF.

The chain recombines TRBV6-5 with TRBJ2-7; 12 bases map to TRBD2. The ends lost 6 bases at V and 3 bases at J; junction bases unmatched: 6. This CDR3 has 15 amino acids. Germline assignment: CDR1 MNHEY and CDR2 SVGAGI. As DNA, the CDR3 is TGTGCCAGCAGGGTCAGACTAGCGGGGGACTACGAGCAGTACGTC. Amino acids: CASRVRLAGDYEQYV.

This chain links TRBV5-1 with TRBJ2-5; 7 bases are a match to TRBD2. Germline assignment: CDR1 SGHRS and CDR2 YFSETQ. Trimming cost V 4 bases and J 3 bases; bases outside gene matches: 6. The CDR3 contains 14 residues. The CDR3 coding sequence is TGCGCCAGCAGCCCTGGTGGGGGGGAAGAGACCCAGTACTTC. The encoded protein is CASSPGGGEETQYF.

This clone was seen a handful of times. The genes are TRBV6-6 and TRBJ1-1; the D gene is possibly TRBD1 (6 bases). CDR1 and CDR2 (germline): MNHNY, SVGAGI (reference sequence). Trimming removed 6 bases from V and 4 bases from J, with 18 bases in between. CDR3 length: 15 amino acids. In DNA form, the CDR3 reads TGTGCCAGCAGATCTCAGGGGTTTCAGGGCACTGAAGCTTTCTTT. It is translated as CASRSQGFQGTEAFF.

V gene TRBV4-2 combines with J gene TRBJ2-1; D uncertain. The CDR3 extends over 17 amino acids. The germline CDR1 and CDR2 sequences are LGHNA and YNFKEQ. Between the trimmed V and J ends, which lost 0 bases and 4 bases, there was a span of 16 bases. CDR3 bases: TGTGCCAGCAGCCAAGAGCGGCGCCCAAGGCGATACAATGAGCAGTTCTTC. Translated: CASSQERRPRRYNEQFF.

The chain couples TRBV2 to TRBJ1-2, with D perhaps TRBD1 (5 bases). Per germline, CDR1 SNHLY and CDR2 FYNNEI. The CDR3 runs to 14 residues. With 5 bases removed from V and 4 bases from J, the gap between germline ends came to 14 bases. CDR3 coding DNA: TGTGCCAGCAGTCAACAGGACGGTAGCTATGGCTACACCTTC. Its protein product is CASSQQDGSYGYTF.

This clone was found once. The chain has TRBV4-1 and TRBJ1-5, with TRBD1 as a possible D gene (5 bases). CDR1 is MGHRA and CDR2 is YSYEKL in the germline V gene. V lost 3 bases to trimming and J lost 7 bases, with 16 bases between them. CDR3 length: 15 amino acids. CDR3 in DNA: TGCGCCAGCAGCCACTACACACAGAGGGACCAGCCCCAGCATTTT. Its protein product is CASSHYTQRDQPQHF.

This clone was recorded a few times. The CDR3 protein is CASSFGGNEKLFF. The CDR3 DNA reads as TGTGCCAGCAGTTTCGGGGGTAATGAAAAACTGTTTTTT. The chain uses TRBV28 and TRBJ1-4, with D possibly matching TRBD1 (5 bases). V shed 3 bases and J shed 4 bases, with 6 bases lying between them. This CDR3 region has 13 residues. Germline assignment: CDR1 MDHEN and CDR2 SYDVKM.

Relative to its sample, this clone is medium-sized (0.01 to 0.1%). The chain couples TRBV4-3 to TRBJ2-3, with a tentative D call TRBD2 (6 bases). The CDR3 extends over 16 amino acids. Germline CDR1 and CDR2: LGHNA and YSLEER. Deletions cut 1 base from V and 0 bases from J, with 11 bases between. The CDR3 DNA is TGCGCCAGCAGCCAAGCTGCGGGATTTAGCACAGATACGCAGTATTTT. Translated, it gives CASSQAAGFSTDTQYF.

The rearrangement links TRBV27 to TRBJ2-3; a weak D match, TRBD2 (5 bases). The CDR3 totals 14 residues. Per the germline V gene, CDR1 is MNHEY and CDR2 is SMNVEV (reference sequence). Trimming left V 8 bases short and J 2 bases short, with 14 bases between. The CDR3 sequence is CASAFDYLTDTQYF. Written as DNA, the CDR3 is TGTGCCAGCGCATTTGACTACCTCACAGATACGCAGTATTTT.

The V and J genes are TRBV2 and TRBJ2-2, with D perhaps matching TRBD2 (5 bases). This CDR3 comprises 14 residues. V lost 8 bases, J lost 1 base, and 11 bases lay in between. The germline V gene has CDR1 SNHLY and CDR2 FYNNEI. The chain's CDR3 is CASYGEGNTGELFF. CDR3 nucleotides: TGTGCCAGCTACGGGGAAGGGAACACCGGGGAGCTGTTTTTT.